The 30 T cell receptor beta chains presented below share a single source sample, sequenced in a study of cytomegalovirus exposure and HLA in healthy donors. PCR amplification relied on 60 Vbeta primers (plus 13 Jbeta primers). Clones were sequenced by immunoSEQ multiplex PCR, and TCRdb holds only the in-frame ones, with some missing. This table lists more than 95,000 clones. Source material: PBMCs. All receptors derive from a man aged 40-50 years in good health and CMV-seronegative.

The chain is built from TRBV2 and TRBJ2-5; 7 bases are a match to TRBD2. With 7 bases clipped from V and 3 bases from J, the junction kept 8 bases outside the gene matches. The length of the CDR3 is 14 residues. Germline CDR1 and CDR2: SNHLY and FYNNEI. The CDR3 sequence is CASTGLAGEETQYF. The CDR3 DNA reads TGTGCCAGCACAGGATTAGCGGGTGAAGAGACCCAGTACTTC.

The chain joins TRBV6-1 to TRBJ2-7, with 7 bases that match TRBD2. This CDR3 comprises 15 residues. With V trimmed by 6 bases and J by 4 bases, 12 bases remained unmatched. From germline, CDR1 is MNHNS and CDR2 SASEGT. For the CDR3, the DNA is TGTGCCAGCAGGAGCCTGGGGGGGAGGGTTTACGAGCAGTACTTC. Its translation: CASRSLGGRVYEQYF.

The chain is built from TRBV7-2 and TRBJ2-3; D call uncertain. Trimming pared 1 base from V and 3 bases from J, leaving 17 bases between. Germline loops: CDR1 SGHTA, CDR2 FQGNSA. This CDR3 is built from 17 residues. The CDR3: CASSLERKAPGTDTQYF. In DNA form, the CDR3 reads TGTGCCAGCAGCTTAGAACGGAAGGCACCGGGTACAGATACGCAGTATTTT.

The CDR3 sequence: CASSPESLAGGRSYEQYF. The CDR3 bases are TGTGCCAGTAGTCCCGAATCACTAGCGGGAGGGAGGAGCTACGAGCAGTACTTC. This chain connects TRBV19 to TRBJ2-7, with 13 bases matching TRBD2. Germline V lookup: CDR1 LNHDA, CDR2 SQIVND (reference sequence). The CDR3 totals 18 residues. The V and J ends lost 5 bases and 3 bases, in that order; junction bases with no gene match: 13.

The genes are TRBV10-3 and TRBJ1-2; D uncertain. This CDR3 is 14 amino acids long. V lost 0 bases, J lost 2 bases, and 7 bases lay in between. Germline lookup yields CDR1 ENHRY and CDR2 SYGVKD. CDR3 protein: CAISESGKNYGYTF. The DNA of the CDR3 is TGTGCCATCAGTGAGTCTGGCAAAAACTATGGCTACACCTTC.

This chain joins TRBV30 and TRBJ2-3; weak D call: TRBD1 (6 bases). The CDR3 spans 15 residues. V gave up 3 bases and J gave up 2 bases, with 15 bases separating them. Per the germline V gene, CDR1 is GTSNPN and CDR2 is SVGIG (reference sequence). The CDR3 is CAWRWGRGSTDTQYF. The CDR3 DNA reads as TGTGCCTGGAGGTGGGGCAGGGGATCCACAGATACGCAGTATTTT.

The chain is built from TRBV7-8 and TRBJ2-7, with 8 bases lining up with TRBD1. CDR1 is SGHVS and CDR2 is FQNEAQ in the germline V gene. The CDR3 has 16 amino acids. V lost 6 bases, J lost 3 bases, and 13 bases stayed unmatched. Written as DNA, the CDR3 is TGTGCCAGCAGTCGACAGACAGGGGTGACCCACTACGAGCAGTACTTC. Translation: CASSRQTGVTHYEQYF.

The J gene is TRBJ2-7, the V gene TRBV7-9; perhaps TRBD2 as D (6 bases). V gave up 6 bases and J gave up 0 bases, with 15 bases separating them. This CDR3 has 15 amino acids. Germline CDR1 reads SEHNR; CDR2 reads FQNEAQ (reference sequence). CDR3 residues: CASRPWDSSSYEQYF. The CDR3 DNA sequence: TGTGCCAGCAGACCTTGGGACTCGAGCTCCTACGAGCAGTACTTC.

The gene calls are TRBV2 and TRBJ2-7; 9 bases agree with TRBD1. The germline V gene encodes CDR1 SNHLY and CDR2 FYNNEI. This CDR3 region has 15 residues. Trimming at V came to 8 bases and at J to 5 bases, leaving 13 bases not matched to a gene. The CDR3 DNA is TGTGCCAGCGAGGGTTCTAGGACAGGGGTCGACGAGCAGTACTTC. Protein product: CASEGSRTGVDEQYF.

The rearrangement joins TRBV10-3 to TRBJ1-2, with TRBD1 identical over 7 bases. J was trimmed by 9 bases and V by 2 bases; bases with no gene match: 6. The CDR3 is 13 residues long. The germline CDR1 and CDR2 sequences are ENHRY and SYGVKD. CDR3: CAISEMTGRSYTF. Here the CDR3 DNA reads TGTGCCATCAGTGAGATGACAGGGCGTAGCTACACCTTC.

The genes are TRBV4-2 and TRBJ2-7, with 8 bases matching TRBD1. The CDR3 has 12 residues. Germline lookup yields CDR1 LGHNA and CDR2 YNFKEQ. Trimming cost V 8 bases and J 7 bases; bases outside gene matches: 7. The CDR3 region has the DNA TGTGCCAGCGAGGATGGACAGGGTGAGCAGTACTTC. Its protein is CASEDGQGEQYF.

The chain recombines TRBV19 with TRBJ2-3, with 11 bases lining up with TRBD2. Unmatched junction bases numbered 8, after V lost 5 bases and J lost 4 bases. Per germline, CDR1 LNHDA and CDR2 SQIVND (reference sequence). The CDR3 runs to 16 residues. The CDR3 region is CASSLGLAGGADTQYF. In DNA form, the CDR3 reads TGTGCCAGTAGTTTAGGGCTAGCGGGAGGCGCAGATACGCAGTATTTT.

The J gene is TRBJ2-1, the V gene TRBV7-8; 9 bases align to TRBD2. The J segment lost 2 bases and the V segment lost 1 base, leaving 9 bases of the junction unmatched. CDR3 length: 18 amino acids. Germline V gene sequence: CDR1 SGHVS, CDR2 FQNEAQ. The CDR3 protein is CASSLELGTSYPYNEQFF. Written as DNA, the CDR3 is TGTGCCAGCAGCTTAGAGCTGGGGACTAGCTACCCCTACAATGAGCAGTTCTTC. The variable domain in full, completed from reference TRBV7-8 and TRBJ2-1, reads GAGVSQSPRYKVAKRGQDVALRCDPISGHVSLFWYQQALGQGPEFLTYFQNEAQLDKSGLPSDRFFAERPEGSVSTLKIQRTQQEDSAVYLCASSLELGTSYPYNEQFFGPGTRLTVL.

The rearrangement uses TRBV19 and TRBJ2-5; D is unresolved. Germline CDR1 reads LNHDA; CDR2 reads SQIVND (reference sequence). The CDR3 extends over 15 amino acids. Trimming cost V 5 bases and J 7 bases, with 20 bases left between them. The CDR3: CASSPSESSARTQYF. As DNA, the CDR3 is TGTGCCAGTAGTCCCTCTGAGTCTAGTGCCAGGACCCAGTACTTC.

The chain links TRBV5-8 to TRBJ2-2; 7 positions agree with TRBD2. This CDR3 region has 14 residues. CDR1 SGHTS and CDR2 YDEGEE come from the germline V gene. J lost 5 bases, V lost 5 bases, and 6 bases had no gene match. CDR3 in DNA: TGTGCCAGCAGTGGACTAGTCGGTACCGGGGAGCTGTTTTTT. It encodes CASSGLVGTGELFF.

The rearrangement joins TRBV27 to TRBJ2-3, with TRBD2 identical over 10 bases. V was clipped by 10 bases and J by 2 bases; unmatched bases: 6. This CDR3 has 14 residues. Germline V gene lookup returns CDR1 MNHEY and CDR2 SMNVEV (reference sequence). The CDR3 region has the DNA TGTGCCACTTCCGGGACTAGCGCCACAGATACGCAGTATTTT. Translating gives CATSGTSATDTQYF.

This chain uses TRBV6-1 with TRBJ2-1; no clear D. Germline CDR1 MNHNS, CDR2 SASEGT. V was trimmed by 1 base and J by 5 bases, leaving 12 bases between them. CDR3 length: 15 residues. The CDR3 loop is CASSEGRSLNNEQFF. In DNA, the CDR3 is TGTGCCAGCAGTGAAGGCCGGAGTCTGAACAATGAGCAGTTCTTC.

The CDR3 loop is CASSLVGREGTEAFF. The CDR3 region has the DNA TGTGCCAGCAGCTTAGTTGGCAGGGAGGGAACTGAAGCTTTCTTT. The chain recombines TRBV11-3 with TRBJ1-1, with a weak D call TRBD1 (5 bases). Deletions cut 1 base from V and 5 bases from J, with 14 bases between. The CDR3 spans 15 residues. Per the germline V gene, CDR1 is SGHNT and CDR2 is YENEEA.

This sequence joins TRBV18 and TRBJ2-3; 12 nucleotides match TRBD2. The CDR3 totals 16 residues. Trimming at V came to 5 bases and at J to 0 bases, leaving 3 bases not matched to a gene. The germline V gene has CDR1 KGHSH and CDR2 LQKENI. CDR3 coding DNA: TGTGCCAGCTCAGGCACTAGCGGGGGGAGCACAGATACGCAGTATTTT. Its protein product is CASSGTSGGSTDTQYF. Full variable domain (missing parts from reference TRBV18 and TRBJ2-3): NAGVMQNPRHLVRRRGQEARLRCSPMKGHSHVYWYRQLPEEGLKFMVYLQKENIIDESGMPKERFSAEFPKEGPSILRIQQVVRGDSAAYFCASSGTSGGSTDTQYFGPGTRLTVL.

J is TRBJ2-1 and V is TRBV5-1; D call uncertain. The CDR3 covers 16 residues. Germline V gene sequence: CDR1 SGHRS, CDR2 YFSETQ. V gave up 1 base and J gave up 0 bases, with 11 bases separating them. As DNA, the CDR3 is TGCGCCAGCAGCTTGCCGCAAACGGGCTCCTACAATGAGCAGTTCTTC. It translates to CASSLPQTGSYNEQFF.

The chain has TRBV25-1 and TRBJ1-5, with D perhaps matching TRBD1 (5 bases). Per the germline V gene, CDR1 is MGHDK and CDR2 is SYGVNS. The ends were cut back, 4 bases at V and 7 bases at J, with 11 bases in the middle. The CDR3 extends over 13 amino acids. CDR3 region: CASSAGGAQPQHF. As DNA, the CDR3 is TGTGCCAGCAGTGCGGGGGGTGCGCAGCCCCAGCATTTT.

The V and J genes are TRBV5-1 and TRBJ2-1, with D tentatively TRBD1 (6 bases). The CDR3 covers 15 residues. CDR1 and CDR2 from the germline V gene are SGHRS and YFSETQ. V lost 2 bases and J lost 4, with 13 bases in between. The CDR3 protein is CASSLYRAGYNEQFF. DNA for the CDR3: TGCGCCAGCAGCTTATACAGGGCGGGTTACAATGAGCAGTTCTTC.

The V gene is TRBV11-3, the J gene TRBJ1-2; D is ambiguous. Germline CDR1 and CDR2: SGHNT and YENEEA. Trimming removed 5 bases at V and 1 base at J, with 17 bases between. CDR3 length: 16 amino acids. CDR3 sequence: CASSAKRVIHNYGYTF. CDR3 DNA sequence: TGTGCCAGCAGCGCGAAACGAGTGATTCATAACTATGGCTACACCTTC.

The rearrangement uses TRBV6-1 and TRBJ2-5, with D tentatively TRBD1 (6 bases). The CDR3 totals 14 residues. V was pared by 4 bases and J by 11 bases, with 20 bases between. Germline V gene data show CDR1 as MNHNS and CDR2 as SASEGT. CDR3 coding DNA: TGTGCCAGCAGTGTCTCCGGGACACCCAGGGAGCAGTACTTC. Protein product: CASSVSGTPREQYF.

The CDR3 DNA reads as TGCGCCAGCAGCTTGGGGCCAGGACAGGGGGAAAACATTCAGTACTTC. It specifies CASSLGPGQGENIQYF. The V and J genes are TRBV5-1 and TRBJ2-4; 10 nucleotides match TRBD1. This CDR3 comprises 16 residues. V gave up 0 bases and J gave up 5 bases; unmatched junction bases: 5. The germline CDR1 and CDR2 sequences are SGHRS and YFSETQ.

This chain uses TRBV5-1 with TRBJ1-2; no clear D gene. CDR1 and CDR2 from the germline V gene are SGHRS and YFSETQ. V lost 0 bases to trimming and J lost 7 bases, with 7 bases between them. The CDR3 covers 12 residues. The CDR3: CASSLDGGGYTF. As DNA, the CDR3 is TGCGCCAGCAGCTTGGACGGAGGTGGCTACACCTTC.

As DNA, the CDR3 is TGTGCCAGCAGCTTCTCGGGACAGGGATTAACTGAAGCTTTCTTT. This gives the protein CASSFSGQGLTEAFF. The rearrangement links TRBV7-9 to TRBJ1-1; TRBD1 matches 9 bases. Unmatched junction bases numbered 7, after V lost 3 bases and J lost 5 bases. Germline V gene sequence: CDR1 SEHNR, CDR2 FQNEAQ (reference sequence). The CDR3 has 15 amino acids.

The chain recombines TRBV29-1 with TRBJ2-3; 8 bases map to TRBD2. The V and J ends lost 7 bases and 1 base, in that order; junction bases with no gene match: 7. Per germline, CDR1 SQVTM and CDR2 ANQGSEA. There are 14 residues in the CDR3. The CDR3 here is CSGAGTRGTDTQYF. In DNA form, the CDR3 reads TGCAGCGGGGCCGGGACTAGGGGCACAGATACGCAGTATTTT.

This chain joins TRBV14 and TRBJ1-2; 8 bases map to TRBD1. The junction had 2 bases not matched to a gene; V was cut back by 0 bases and J by 2 bases. Germline-derived CDR1 and CDR2 are SGHDN and FVKESK. The CDR3 totals 15 residues. The CDR3 nucleotides are TGTGCCAGCAGCCAAGATTACAGGGGGAACTATGGCTACACCTTC. Translating it yields CASSQDYRGNYGYTF.

J is TRBJ2-3 and V is TRBV10-2, with D maybe TRBD1 (5 bases). The V and J ends lost 4 bases and 2 bases respectively, with 16 bases between them. Germline V CDR1 and CDR2: WSHSY, SAAADI. The CDR3 sequence is 16 residues long. CDR3: CASSVPGQVHTDTQYF. CDR3 coding DNA: TGCGCCAGCAGTGTGCCAGGGCAGGTACACACAGATACGCAGTATTTT.